The T cell receptor (beta chain) described here comes from a study of blood T cells in healthy people across ages. Germline V gene sequence: CDR1 SGDLS, CDR2 YYNGEE. This CDR3 spans 15 amino acids. This clonotype was recorded a few times. Next came a second PCR, run for about 7 to 11 cycles, which used a sample-barcoded 5' primer along with a J-beta primer mix. TCRdb re-derived calls from the 5' RACE reads in MiXCR, one entry per CDR3 protein. The sample carries approximately 760,000 distinct CDR3 sequences, 20% to 30% recorded once. These sequences were also reported in another study, on T cells of mothers and their children.

This TCR was sampled from a boy younger than 18 in good health. The sequencing sample was made of blood. The chain uses TRBV9 and TRBJ2-5; D ambiguous. The J call could be wrong; TRBJ2-7 is a better fit for the DNA end. CDR3 residues: CASSVGAEVASEQYF. The CDR3 bases are TGTGCCAGCAGCGTAGGGGCAGAAGTCGCATCCGAGCAGTACTTC.